The 26 T cell receptor beta chains reported below all come from one sample, sequenced in a study of identical twins. MiXCR, applied by TCRdb to the 5' RACE reads, yields one record per CDR3 protein. The sample has approximately 260,000 distinct CDR3 sequences, around 8.3% seen once. The same specimen was also included in a second study, on yellow fever vaccine responses in identical twins.

Sequencing used CD8+ T cells sorted from blood. These receptors were taken from a woman under 30 in good health.

This clonotype was observed a handful of times. The chain is built from TRBV27 and TRBJ2-1; D is possibly TRBD1 or TRBD2 (5 bases each). This CDR3 is 15 amino acids long. Germline CDR1 MNHEY, CDR2 SMNVEV (reference sequence). Trimming cost V 0 bases and J 2 bases, with 8 bases left between them. CDR3 sequence (DNA): TGTGCCAGCAGTTTATCTCAGGGACCCTACAATGAGCAGTTCTTC. Translating it yields CASSLSQGPYNEQFF.

V is TRBV27 and J is TRBJ2-7; D gene unclear. Trimming took 0 bases from V and 2 from J, leaving 8 bases between them. Per the germline V gene, CDR1 is MNHEY and CDR2 is SMNVEV (reference sequence). This CDR3 spans 14 amino acids. CDR3 in DNA: TGTGCCAGCAGTTTATCCAGGACGGCCTACGAGCAGTACTTC. It translates to CASSLSRTAYEQYF.

The chain links TRBV12-3 or TRBV12-4 to TRBJ2-3; D possibly corresponds to TRBD2 (6 bases). This CDR3 region has 17 residues. Trimming pared 4 bases from V and 0 bases from J, leaving 17 bases between. The CDR3 bases are TGTGCCAGCAGTTCAAGTCTAGCGTACACTAGCACAGATACGCAGTATTTT. Protein product: CASSSSLAYTSTDTQYF.

This clonotype showed up many times. The genes are TRBV12-3 or TRBV12-4 and TRBJ2-7; 12 bases align to TRBD2. This CDR3 is 16 amino acids long. J gave up 1 base and V 3 bases, and 4 bases lay outside the gene matches. CDR3 nucleotide sequence: TGTGCCAGCAGTTTTACCGGGACTAGCGGGTCCTACGAGCAGTACTTC. Translated: CASSFTGTSGSYEQYF.

This rearrangement joins TRBV7-8 to TRBJ2-1; 7 nucleotides align to TRBD1. Germline-derived CDR1 and CDR2 are SGHVS and FQNEAQ. Trimming at V came to 1 base and at J to 4 bases, leaving 1 base not matched to a gene. The length of the CDR3 is 14 residues. As DNA, the CDR3 is TGTGCCAGCAGCTTAGGGGACAGATACAATGAGCAGTTCTTC. This codes for CASSLGDRYNEQFF. The full variable domain, with the rest looked up from reference TRBV7-8 and TRBJ2-1, is GAGVSQSPRYKVAKRGQDVALRCDPISGHVSLFWYQQALGQGPEFLTYFQNEAQLDKSGLPSDRFFAERPEGSVSTLKIQRTQQEDSAVYLCASSLGDRYNEQFFGPGTRLTVL.

This clonotype was detected a few times. The chain combines TRBV6-2 or TRBV6-3 with TRBJ2-1; TRBD2 agrees at 11 bases. Germline values: CDR1 MNHEY, CDR2 SVGEGT. The CDR3 contains 17 residues. The V and J ends lost 2 bases and 5 bases, in that order; junction bases with no gene match: 8. CDR3 sequence (DNA): TGTGCCAGCAGTTACGGGGGGGGACTAGCGGCGGACAATGAGCAGTTCTTC. Protein product: CASSYGGGLAADNEQFF.

This clonotype was seen many times. The genes are TRBV6-2 or TRBV6-3 and TRBJ2-1; 13 bases agree with TRBD2. This CDR3 is 17 amino acids long. Unmatched junction bases numbered 3, after V lost 2 bases and J lost 2 bases. From germline, CDR1 is MNHEY and CDR2 SVGEGT. The CDR3 DNA follows: TGTGCCAGCAGTTACGACGGACTAGCGGGAGCCTACAATGAGCAGTTCTTC. Protein: CASSYDGLAGAYNEQFF.

This clonotype was observed at least ten times. J is TRBJ1-1 and V is TRBV21-1. TRBV21-1 has pseudogene status. CDR3 size: 13 residues. Here the CDR3 DNA reads TGTGCCAGCAGCAAGGCTCTGAACACTGAAGCTTTCTTT. Amino acids: CASSKALNTEAFF.

The sample holds a few counts of this clonotype. The chain has TRBV12-3 or TRBV12-4 and TRBJ2-2; a weak D match, TRBD2 (5 bases). Trimming took off 3 bases at V and 3 bases at J, with 17 bases between the two ends. The length of the CDR3 is 17 residues. CDR3 DNA: TGTGCCAGCAGTTTCGAGGGCCGGAAGAGGGACACCGGGGAGCTGTTTTTT. Its protein is CASSFEGRKRDTGELFF.

V gene TRBV7-2 combines with J gene TRBJ1-4; D is unresolved. There are 15 residues in the CDR3. CDR1 is SGHTA and CDR2 is FQGNSA in the germline V gene. The ends were cut back, 5 bases at V and 0 bases at J, with 10 bases in the middle. CDR3 amino acids: CASSLNKATNEKLFF. The CDR3 DNA reads as TGTGCCAGCAGCCTAAATAAGGCAACTAATGAAAAACTGTTTTTT.

The rearrangement joins TRBV18 to TRBJ2-7; 10 bases are a match to TRBD1. The ends lost 1 base at V and 5 bases at J; junction bases unmatched: 8. The length of the CDR3 is 16 residues. CDR1 and CDR2 from the germline V gene are KGHSH and LQKENI. This CDR3 is CASSPRTGQGLHEQYF. The CDR3 nucleotides are TGTGCCAGCTCACCACGCACGGGACAGGGGTTGCACGAGCAGTACTTC.

The chain recombines TRBV24-1 with TRBJ2-4; D gene ambiguous. Germline-derived CDR1 and CDR2 are KGHDR and SFDVKD. The CDR3 extends over 15 amino acids. V dropped 3 bases and J dropped 0 bases, with 8 bases sitting between them. The CDR3 here is CATSDRAGAKNIQYF. CDR3 bases: TGTGCCACCAGTGATCGTGCAGGAGCCAAAAACATTCAGTACTTC.

In this sample, this clonotype turned up a few times. V is TRBV10-2 and J is TRBJ1-4; D possibly corresponds to TRBD1 (5 bases). Germline V gene sequence: CDR1 WSHSY, CDR2 SAAADI. Trimming took 0 bases from V and 0 from J, leaving 14 bases between them. This CDR3 comprises 18 residues. CDR3 amino acids: CASSESRAGWPTNEKLFF. CDR3 nucleotides: TGCGCCAGCAGTGAGTCACGGGCAGGGTGGCCAACTAATGAAAAACTGTTTTTT.

This clonotype came up a few times. The chain has TRBV11-2 and TRBJ2-7, with TRBD2 matching over 14 bases. V dropped 5 bases and J dropped 0; count of bases not matched to a gene: 12. CDR1 SGHAT and CDR2 FQNNGV come from the germline V gene. The CDR3 runs 19 residues. The CDR3 DNA reads TGTGCCAGCAGCGGGGGGACTAGCGGGAGAGCGTACATCTCCTACGAGCAGTACTTC. It codes for CASSGGTSGRAYISYEQYF.

This clonotype was seen a few times. The chain joins TRBV20-1 to TRBJ2-1, with D possibly being TRBD1 or TRBD2 (5 bases each). The CDR3 has 14 amino acids. The V and J ends lost 0 bases and 6 bases respectively, with 12 bases between them. The germline V gene has CDR1 DFQATT and CDR2 SNEGSKA (reference sequence). The CDR3 protein is CSARELGEGNEQFF. For the CDR3, the DNA is TGCAGTGCTAGAGAGTTGGGGGAAGGCAATGAGCAGTTCTTC.

The V call is TRBV11-2, the J call TRBJ2-7; 8 bases are shared with TRBD1. The CDR3 sequence is 14 residues long. V shed 1 base and J 3 bases; nucleotides not matched to a gene: 2. CDR1 is SGHAT and CDR2 is FQNNGV in the germline V gene. The CDR3 protein is CASSLGTGYYEQYF. CDR3 nucleotide sequence: TGTGCCAGCAGCTTAGGGACAGGGTACTACGAGCAGTACTTC.

This clonotype appeared many times. This chain joins TRBV4-3 and TRBJ2-7, with D tentatively TRBD1 (5 bases). Germline lookup yields CDR1 LGHNA and CDR2 YSLEER. The CDR3 contains 13 residues. Trimming cost V 0 bases and J 12 bases, with 15 bases left between them. The CDR3 sequence: CASSQDRGHPRYF. CDR3 nucleotides: TGCGCCAGCAGCCAAGATCGAGGACACCCGCGGTACTTC.

A word on this clonotype: Mismatch with germline at one junction end may stem from a read error. The V gene is TRBV20-1, the J gene TRBJ2-7; 14 nucleotides agree with TRBD2. CDR1 and CDR2 from the germline V gene are DFQATT and SNEGSKA (reference sequence). This CDR3 contains 16 residues. The CDR3 is CCARSGLAGAPYEQYF. CDR3 nucleotides: TGCTGTGCTAGATCGGGACTAGCGGGGGCCCCCTACGAGCAGTACTTC.

This clonotype has a handful of counts. The chain couples TRBV7-9 to TRBJ2-5; possible D gene TRBD1, 5 bases. The CDR3 runs to 14 residues. The germline CDR1 and CDR2 sequences are SEHNR and FQNEAQ (reference sequence). Trimming took 4 bases from V and 1 from J, leaving 10 bases between them. The CDR3 here is CASSSQGRQETQYF. In DNA, the CDR3 is TGTGCCAGCAGCTCCCAGGGTCGCCAAGAGACCCAGTACTTC. Full variable domain (missing parts from reference TRBV7-9 and TRBJ2-5): DTGVSQNPRHKITKRGQNVTFRCDPISEHNRLYWYRQTLGQGPEFLTYFQNEAQLEKSRLLSDRFSAERPKGSFSTLEIQRTEQGDSAMYLCASSSQGRQETQYFGPGTRLLVL.

This chain uses TRBV15 with TRBJ2-7; a weak D match, TRBD2 (5 bases). CDR1 LNHNV and CDR2 YYDKDF come from the germline V gene (reference sequence). The length of the CDR3 is 18 residues. The ends were cut back, 0 bases at V and 0 bases at J, with 18 bases in the middle. CDR3 bases: TGTGCCACCAGCAGAGACCCCGGGATGGATAGGAGCTCCTACGAGCAGTACTTC. Protein sequence: CATSRDPGMDRSSYEQYF. Full variable domain (remainder filled in from reference TRBV15 and TRBJ2-7): DAMVIQNPRYQVTQFGKPVTLSCSQTLNHNVMYWYQQKSSQAPKLLFHYYDKDFNNEADTPDNFQSRRPNTSFCFLDIRSPGLGDTAMYLCATSRDPGMDRSSYEQYFGPGTRLTVT.

This chain connects TRBV4-1 to TRBJ2-7; 8 nucleotides match TRBD1. V shed 1 base, J shed 3 bases, and the junction held 2 bases outside the gene matches. The V gene's germline CDR1 is MGHRA and CDR2 YSYEKL. The CDR3 is 14 amino acids. The CDR3 loop is CASSQVQGDYEQYF. The CDR3 nucleotides read TGCGCCAGCAGCCAAGTACAGGGGGACTACGAGCAGTACTTC.

The sample holds many counts of this clonotype. For the CDR3, the DNA is TGTGCCATCAGTCTGGGAGTCCCCGAAGAAGGAGGGGAGCAGTTCTTC. Translating gives CAISLGVPEEGGEQFF. The J gene is TRBJ2-1, the V gene TRBV10-3, with D possibly TRBD2 on 6 matching bases. Trimming pared 5 bases from V and 10 bases from J, leaving 24 bases between. CDR1 is ENHRY, CDR2 SYGVKD, per germline. The CDR3 runs to 16 residues.

In its sample, this clonotype was seen once. The chain recombines TRBV7-8 with TRBJ2-7; no reliable D call. V dropped 0 bases and J dropped 2 bases, with 8 bases sitting between them. Germline CDR1 SGHVS, CDR2 FQNEAQ. The CDR3 spans 14 residues. CDR3 residues: CASSLAASTYEQYF. The CDR3 DNA is TGTGCCAGCAGCTTAGCGGCAAGCACCTACGAGCAGTACTTC.

This chain uses TRBV27 with TRBJ2-2; D ambiguous. This CDR3 is 16 amino acids long. The germline V and J ends were trimmed by 2 bases and 5 bases, with 15 bases remaining between them. Germline V gene sequence: CDR1 MNHEY, CDR2 SMNVEV (reference sequence). In nucleotides, the CDR3 is TGTGCCAGCAGTTTAAGCCTCACCAAAATGACCGGGGAGCTGTTTTTT. Its translation is CASSLSLTKMTGELFF.

In this sample, this clonotype turned up many times. The V gene is TRBV28, the J gene TRBJ2-7; D is uncertain. CDR3 size: 13 residues. Trimming stripped 3 bases from V and 6 bases from J, with 12 bases between. The germline gives CDR1 MDHEN, CDR2 SYDVKM. Written as DNA, the CDR3 is TGTGCCAGCAGTTTGGCGGCGTACGGCGAGCAGTACTTC. This codes for CASSLAAYGEQYF.

This chain uses TRBV27 with TRBJ1-2, with TRBD1 matching over 7 bases. CDR1 MNHEY and CDR2 SMNVEV come from the germline V gene (reference sequence). V gave up 5 bases and J gave up 0 bases; unmatched junction bases: 3. The CDR3 is 14 residues long. The CDR3 coding sequence is TGTGCCAGCAGTCCGGACAGGCCTAACTATGGCTACACCTTC. This sequence encodes CASSPDRPNYGYTF.